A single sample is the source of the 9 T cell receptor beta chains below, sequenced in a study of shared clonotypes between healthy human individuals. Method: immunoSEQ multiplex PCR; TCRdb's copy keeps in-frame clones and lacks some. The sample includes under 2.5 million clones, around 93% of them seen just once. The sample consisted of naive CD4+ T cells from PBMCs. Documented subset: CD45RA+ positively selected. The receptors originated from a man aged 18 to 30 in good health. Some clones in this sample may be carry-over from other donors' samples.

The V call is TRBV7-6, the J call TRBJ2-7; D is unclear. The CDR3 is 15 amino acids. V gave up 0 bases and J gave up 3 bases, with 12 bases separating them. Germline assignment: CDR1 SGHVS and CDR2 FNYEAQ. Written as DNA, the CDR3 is TGTGCCAGCAGCTTAGCCTTGAAGGGATTCTACGAGCAGTACTTC. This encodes CASSLALKGFYEQYF.

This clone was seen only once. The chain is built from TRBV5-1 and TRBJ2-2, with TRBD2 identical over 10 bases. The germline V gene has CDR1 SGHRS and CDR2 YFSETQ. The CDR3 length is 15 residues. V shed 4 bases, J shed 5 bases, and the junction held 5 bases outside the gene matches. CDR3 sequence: CASSPPAGGTGELFF. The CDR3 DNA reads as TGCGCCAGCAGCCCCCCAGCGGGAGGGACCGGGGAGCTGTTTTTT.

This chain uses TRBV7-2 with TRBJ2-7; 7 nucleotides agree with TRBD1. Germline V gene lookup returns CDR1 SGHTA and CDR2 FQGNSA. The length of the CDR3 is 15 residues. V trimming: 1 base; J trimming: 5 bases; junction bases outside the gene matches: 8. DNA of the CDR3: TGTGCCAGCAGCTTAGAAACAGGGGTCTTGGACGAGCAGTACTTC. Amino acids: CASSLETGVLDEQYF.

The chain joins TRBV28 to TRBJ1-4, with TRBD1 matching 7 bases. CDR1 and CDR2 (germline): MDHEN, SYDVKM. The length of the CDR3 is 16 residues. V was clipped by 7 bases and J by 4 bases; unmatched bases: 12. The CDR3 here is CASIVGGVGGNEKLFF. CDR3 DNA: TGTGCCAGCATTGTAGGGGGCGTTGGGGGTAATGAAAAACTGTTTTTT.

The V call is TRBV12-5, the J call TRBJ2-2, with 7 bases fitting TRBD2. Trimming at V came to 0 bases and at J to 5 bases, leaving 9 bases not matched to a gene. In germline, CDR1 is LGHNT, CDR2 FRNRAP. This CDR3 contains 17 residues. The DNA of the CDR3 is TGTGCTAGTGGTTTGGTACGGGGGGAGGGGTGGACCGGGGAGCTGTTTTTT. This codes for CASGLVRGEGWTGELFF.

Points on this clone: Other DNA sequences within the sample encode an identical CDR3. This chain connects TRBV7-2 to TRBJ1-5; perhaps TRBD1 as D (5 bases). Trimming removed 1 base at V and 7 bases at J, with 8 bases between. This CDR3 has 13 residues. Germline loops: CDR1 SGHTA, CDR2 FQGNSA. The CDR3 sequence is CASSLVGGQPQHF. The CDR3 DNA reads TGTGCCAGCAGCTTAGTGGGGGGGCAGCCCCAGCATTTT.

This CDR3 reads CASSSGTATNEKLFF. The CDR3 DNA sequence: TGTGCCAGCAGTTCAGGGACCGCAACTAATGAAAAACTGTTTTTT. The chain has TRBV6-1 and TRBJ1-4; D is perhaps TRBD1 (5 bases). Germline lookup yields CDR1 MNHNS and CDR2 SASEGT. Trimming took 5 bases from V and 0 from J, leaving 10 bases between them. CDR3 length equals 15 residues.

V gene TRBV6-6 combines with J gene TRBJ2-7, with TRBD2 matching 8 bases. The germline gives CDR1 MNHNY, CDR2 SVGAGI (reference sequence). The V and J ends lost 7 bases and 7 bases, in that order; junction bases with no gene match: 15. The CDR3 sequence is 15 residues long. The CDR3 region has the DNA TGTGCCAGCACCCCAAAGGGACTAGGGGCGGTGGAGCAGTACTTC. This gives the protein CASTPKGLGAVEQYF.

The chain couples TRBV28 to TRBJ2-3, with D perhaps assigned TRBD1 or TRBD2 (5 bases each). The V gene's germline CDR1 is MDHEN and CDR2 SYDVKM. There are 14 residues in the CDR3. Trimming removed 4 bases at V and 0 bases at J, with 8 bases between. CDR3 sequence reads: CASSSWGSTDTQYF. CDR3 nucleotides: TGTGCCAGCAGTTCCTGGGGGAGCACAGATACGCAGTATTTT. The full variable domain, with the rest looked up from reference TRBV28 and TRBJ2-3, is DVKVTQSSRYLVKRTGEKVFLECVQDMDHENMFWYRQDPGLGLRLIYFSYDVKMKEKGDIPEGYSVSREKKERFSLILESASTNQTSMYLCASSSWGSTDTQYFGPGTRLTVL.